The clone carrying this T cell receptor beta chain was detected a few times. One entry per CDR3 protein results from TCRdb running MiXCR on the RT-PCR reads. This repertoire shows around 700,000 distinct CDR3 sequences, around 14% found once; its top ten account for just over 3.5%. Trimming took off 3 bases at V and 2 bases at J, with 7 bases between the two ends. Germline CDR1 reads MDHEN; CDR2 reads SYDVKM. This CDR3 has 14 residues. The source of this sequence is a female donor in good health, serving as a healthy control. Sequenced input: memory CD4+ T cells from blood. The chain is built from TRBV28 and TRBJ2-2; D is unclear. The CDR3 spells CASSFWGNTGELFF. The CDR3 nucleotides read TGTGCCAGCAGTTTTTGGGGAAACACCGGGGAGCTGTTTTTT.